These T cell receptor beta chains were read from a single sample in a study of T-cell reconstitution after alpha-beta-depleted transplantation in children. TCRdb passed the PCR reads through MiXCR, listing each CDR3 protein once. The table includes roughly 220,000 distinct CDR3 sequences, around 9.2% detected once. Sequencing was performed on PBMCs, mostly from graft donor cells, taken 360 days after TCRalphabeta/CD19-depleted stem cell transplant. These receptors were obtained from a male patient aged 2 to 9 who had a stem cell transplant for acute myeloid leukemia, so the T cells may come from the graft donor. Each CDR3 is given without its conserved first and last residue. A D gene is named only where the DNA matches it firmly.

j_call v_call d_call cdr3_aa
TRBJ2-1 TRBV6-5 TRBD1 ASSYRTGLAPSYNEQF
TRBJ2-1 TRBV7-9 NA ASSFPGSAYNEQF
TRBJ2-3 TRBV19 NA ASSIPGITDTQY
TRBJ2-5 TRBV10-3 NA AISDTHQETQY
TRBJ2-1 TRBV21-1 NA ASSFRLKSNEQF
TRBJ2-1 TRBV12-3/TRBV12-4 TRBD2 ASRPPPGTSVR
TRBJ2-5 TRBV15 NA ATSLLKETQY
TRBJ2-2 TRBV9 TRBD2 ASSQGTSGRNGELF
TRBJ2-5 TRBV10-3 TRBD2 ASSGRQETQY
TRBJ2-7 TRBV12-3/TRBV12-4 TRBD2 ASQKRESNEQY
TRBJ2-7 TRBV7-2 TRBD2 ASSLAPTSGKSSYFYEQY
TRBJ2-4 TRBV5-1 NA ASSLNGQGLAKNIQY
TRBJ2-1 TRBV12-3/TRBV12-4 TRBD2 ASRILAGLKGEQF
TRBJ1-4 TRBV4-3 NA ASSQFDRTNEKLF
TRBJ2-5 TRBV29-1 TRBD1 SVVGQQETQY
TRBJ2-5 TRBV10-3 TRBD2 AISGWTSGMSETQY
TRBJ2-1 TRBV12-3/TRBV12-4 NA ASSFQRAHNEQF
TRBJ2-3 TRBV20-1 TRBD2 SAAQGGTFSDTQY
TRBJ2-1 TRBV18 TRBD2 ASSPVFSGRAGSEQF
TRBJ2-2 TRBV6-5 TRBD2 ASGQGAGDTGELF
TRBJ2-3 TRBV29-1 NA SVVDGTQY
TRBJ1-1 TRBV27 NA ASSPRQPNTEAF
TRBJ2-1 TRBV25-1 TRBD1 ASSELGQGTNNEQF
TRBJ2-2 TRBV29-1 NA SVDRAGTGELF
TRBJ1-2 TRBV29-1 TRBD1 SVDTRTGHTYGYT
TRBJ2-2 TRBV5-1 NA ASNQQGSITGELF
TRBJ1-1 TRBV7-9 NA ASSLGRDEAF
TRBJ1-1 TRBV5-1 NA ASSLRGAIAEAF
TRBJ1-1 TRBV5-5 NA ASSLGRVTNTEAF
TRBJ1-6 TRBV7-9 TRBD1 ASSLGDSTSSPLH
TRBJ1-1 TRBV29-1 NA SVEWGSSGWSTEAF
TRBJ2-2 TRBV7-2 NA ASRSTLAHQHPGELF
TRBJ2-3 TRBV20-1 TRBD2 SFLAGGPDTQY